The 2 T cell receptor beta chains below all came from one sample that was sequenced in a study of T cell responses to AZD1222 COVID-19 vaccine. Sequencing used immunoSEQ multiplex PCR; TCRdb keeps in-frame clones, though not all of them. The repertoire has fewer than 100,000 clones, approximately 91% of them found once; the top ten carry 15% to 20%. The starting material was peripheral blood, obtained on day 0 of AZD1222 vaccination. The receptors shown here come from an adult in good health.

V gene TRBV5-1 combines with J gene TRBJ2-7, with TRBD2 matching 16 bases. With V trimmed by 4 bases and J by 7 bases, 5 bases remained unmatched. This CDR3 contains 15 residues. Looked up from germline, CDR1 is SGHRS and CDR2 is YFSETQ. The CDR3 loop is CASSPGTSGGAEQYF. The CDR3 DNA follows: TGCGCCAGCAGCCCCGGGACTAGCGGGGGGGCAGAGCAGTACTTC.

Here the CDR3 reads CAIGRGLGGELFF. CDR3 bases: TGTGCCATCGGCCGGGGGCTAGGCGGGGAGCTGTTTTTT. This chain links TRBV3-1 (or the pseudogene TRBV3-2) with TRBJ2-2, with D perhaps given as TRBD1 or TRBD2 (6 bases each). This CDR3 is built from 13 residues. V was shortened by 10 bases and J by 7 bases, with 16 bases between the two germline ends. Germline assignment: CDR1 LGHDT and CDR2 YNNKEL (reference sequence).